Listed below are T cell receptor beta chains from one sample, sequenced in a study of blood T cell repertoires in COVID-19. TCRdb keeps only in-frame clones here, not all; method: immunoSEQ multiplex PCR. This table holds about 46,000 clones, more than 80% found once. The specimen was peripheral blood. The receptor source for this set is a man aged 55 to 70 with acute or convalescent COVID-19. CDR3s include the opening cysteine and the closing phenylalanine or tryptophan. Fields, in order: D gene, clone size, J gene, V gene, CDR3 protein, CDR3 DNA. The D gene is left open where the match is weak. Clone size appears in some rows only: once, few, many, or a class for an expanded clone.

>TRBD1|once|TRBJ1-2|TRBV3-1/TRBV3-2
CASSWTGFNYGYTF
TGTGCCAGCAGCTGGACAGGCTTTAACTATGGCTACACCTTC
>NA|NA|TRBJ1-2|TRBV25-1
CASNLQGYYGYTF
TGTGCCAGCAACCTACAGGGATACTATGGCTACACCTTC
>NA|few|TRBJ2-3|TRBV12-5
CASGLENAGAGEDTQYF
TGTGCTAGTGGTTTGGAAAACGCGGGGGCCGGGGAAGATACGCAGTATTTT
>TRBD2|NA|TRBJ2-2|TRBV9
CASSDRASGRNTGELFF
TGTGCCAGCAGCGACCGGGCTAGCGGAAGGAACACCGGGGAGCTGTTTTTT
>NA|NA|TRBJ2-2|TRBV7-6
CASSLVSGANTGELFF
TGTGCCAGCAGCTTAGTTTCCGGTGCGAACACCGGGGAGCTGTTTTTT
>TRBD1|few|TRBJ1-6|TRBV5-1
CASSRSGTANSPLHF
TGCGCCAGCAGCAGGAGTGGGACAGCGAATTCACCCCTCCACTTT
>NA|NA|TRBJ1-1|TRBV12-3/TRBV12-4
CASSFLTEAFF
TGTGCCAGCAGTTTCCTTACTGAAGCTTTCTTT
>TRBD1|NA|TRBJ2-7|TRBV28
CASGDLTGKPYEQYF
TGTGCCAGTGGGGATCTGACAGGGAAGCCCTACGAGCAGTACTTC
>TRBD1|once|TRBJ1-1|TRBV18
CASSGQGGQAFF
TGTGCCAGCTCAGGTCAGGGGGGACAAGCTTTCTTT
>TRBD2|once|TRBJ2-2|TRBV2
CASSGRTTGELFF
TGTGCCAGCAGCGGGAGGACTACCGGGGAGCTGTTTTTT
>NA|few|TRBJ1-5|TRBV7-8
CASSLTPYRDPNQPQHF
TGTGCCAGCAGCTTAACACCGTACAGGGACCCGAATCAGCCCCAGCATTTT
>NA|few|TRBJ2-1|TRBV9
CASSVDLGTYNEQFF
TGTGCCAGCAGCGTAGATCTAGGTACCTACAATGAGCAGTTCTTC
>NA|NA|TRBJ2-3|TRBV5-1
CASTDGGATQYF
TGCGCCAGCACCGATGGGGGGGCTACGCAGTATTTT
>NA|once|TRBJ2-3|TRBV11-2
CASSYGMRQFTDTQYF
TGTGCCAGCAGCTACGGGATGCGGCAGTTCACAGATACGCAGTATTTT